These 5 T cell receptor beta chains share one sample of origin, sequenced in a study of molecular identifiers for immune sequencing clone quantification. TCRdb fed the PCR reads into MiXCR, producing one record per CDR3 protein. The table records approximately 550,000 distinct CDR3 sequences, 20% to 25% of them present only once. Sequenced input: naive CD8+ T cells from blood, with Jurkat cell RNA spiked in. Subset reported: FACS-sorted CD8+CD4-CCR7+CD45RA+ naive T cells. Every receptor here comes from a human donor in good health. Some libraries in this study had Jurkat cell RNA spiked in.

This clonotype was counted between two and nine times. CDR3 DNA sequence: TGCAGTGCTGGGCAGGGGGTGGCGTACACTGAAGCTTTCTTT. Its protein product is CSAGQGVAYTEAFF. The chain uses TRBV20-1 and TRBJ1-1; the match to TRBD1 covers 7 bases. CDR3 size: 14 residues. The V gene end was trimmed by 5 bases and the J gene end by 3 bases; junction bases not matched to a gene: 9. The germline V gene encodes CDR1 DFQATT and CDR2 SNEGSKA (reference sequence).

This CDR3 reads CASSLWTSVSYEQYF. CDR3 coding DNA: TGTGCCAGCAGCCTCTGGACTAGCGTGTCCTACGAGCAGTACTTC. The rearrangement uses TRBV11-1 and TRBJ2-7; 9 nucleotides agree with TRBD2. There are 15 residues in the CDR3. CDR1 SGHAT and CDR2 FQDESV come from the germline V gene (reference sequence). Germline trimming cut 5 bases from V and 1 base from J; bases unmatched to any gene: 6.

V usage is TRBV25-1 and J usage is TRBJ1-3, with D possibly TRBD1 on 6 matching bases. Deletions cut 2 bases from V and 4 bases from J, with 12 bases between. The CDR3 has 15 residues. Germline V gene data show CDR1 as MGHDK and CDR2 as SYGVNS. In DNA, the CDR3 is TGTGCCAGCAGTGAAACAGGGTTTGGAGGAAACACCATATATTTT. Translating it yields CASSETGFGGNTIYF.

The V and J genes are TRBV6-2 or TRBV6-3 and TRBJ2-7; D remains ambiguous. Trimming shortened V by 10 bases and J by 1 base, and 11 bases separated the two germline ends. Germline values: CDR1 MNHEY, CDR2 SVGEGT. This CDR3 region has 12 residues. Here the CDR3 reads CATVGLSYEQYF. The CDR3 bases are TGTGCCACGGTGGGGTTGTCCTACGAGCAGTACTTC.

This clonotype showed up many times. V gene TRBV4-1 combines with J gene TRBJ1-5; D remains unclear. CDR3 length: 17 amino acids. Per the germline V gene, CDR1 is MGHRA and CDR2 is YSYEKL. V dropped 0 bases and J dropped 2 bases, with 14 bases sitting between them. CDR3 bases: TGCGCCAGCAGCCAAGAATATGAGAGGCAGGGCAATCAGCCCCAGCATTTT. Translated, it gives CASSQEYERQGNQPQHF.